Many counts were recorded for the clone carrying this T cell receptor (beta chain). Authors' methods: Amplifying reference gene primers gave estimates of nucleated cell counts. Sequenced by immunoSEQ multiplex PCR; TCRdb stores in-frame clones only, minus some. From that table come the V and J calls and clone size; the DNA was used to work out D and trimming. This table has over 110,000 clones, roughly four fifths appearing once. The data were obtained in a study of blood T cell repertoires in COVID-19. In the study overall: COVID-19 samples, acute and convalescent, were from the United States, Italy and Spain. Sample material is recorded as cDNA or gDNA derived from T cells, B-cell-depleted T cells, or PBMCs.

With 2 bases clipped from V and 4 bases from J, the junction kept 0 bases outside the gene matches. The germline V gene has CDR1 MRHNA and CDR2 SNTAGT. This CDR3 contains 14 residues. The receptor was isolated from a man older than 75 with acute or convalescent COVID-19. V gene TRBV6-4 combines with J gene TRBJ2-3; TRBD1 agrees at 10 bases. Material: peripheral blood. The CDR3 spells CASSDGQGADTQYF. The CDR3 DNA follows: TGTGCCAGCAGTGACGGACAGGGGGCAGATACGCAGTATTTT.